The sequence of this TCR beta chain was determined in a study of T cell repertoires in cytomegalovirus infection. Across the study: It was the public TCR beta signatures that indicated both CMV infection and matching HLA type. General study findings and limits: Dominating the ex vivo response were TCR beta clonotypes that were CMV-specific and HLA-C-restricted. Cumulated frequencies of public TCR beta families served to identify carriers of CMV plus the relevant HLA.

A note on this clonotype: Its antigen is unknown.

TCRdb passed the reads through MiXCR, listing each CDR3 protein once. Found here are roughly 320,000 distinct CDR3 sequences, around a tenth of them singletons; the top ten hold about 4.5%. The sequence derives from a human donor in good health (CMV status not recorded). Some clones in this sample may be carry-over from other donors' samples. The material sequenced was PBMCs.

The CDR3 reads CASSLRGNTETQYF. CDR3 nucleotide sequence: TGTGCCAGCAGTTTGAGGGGAAACACAGAGACCCAGTACTTC. V gene TRBV7-3 combines with J gene TRBJ2-5; the D call may be TRBD1 or TRBD2 (5 bases each). Germline assignment: CDR1 SGHTA and CDR2 FQGTGA. Trimming removed 6 bases at V and 4 bases at J, with 15 bases between. The CDR3 is 14 amino acids. Using reference TRBV7-3 and TRBJ2-5 for the parts outside the CDR3, the full variable domain is GAGVSQTPSNKVTEKGKYVELRCDPISGHTALYWYRQSLGQGPEFLIYFQGTGAADDSGLPNDRFFAVRPEGSVSTLKIQRTERGDSAVYLCASSLRGNTETQYFGPGTRLLVL.